The 17 T cell receptor beta chains below all came from one sample that was sequenced in a study of CD8 T cells in Susac syndrome. The RNA, about 0.45 to 1 ug, was put through reverse transcription using random hexamers. TCRdb itself ran the immunoSEQ multiplex PCR reads through MiXCR, one entry per CDR3 protein. In the table there are 300,000 or so distinct CDR3 sequences, 92% of which are singletons. The specimen sequenced was CD4+ T cells from PBMCs. Receptors were obtained from a human donor with multiple sclerosis.

This chain joins TRBV3-1 and TRBJ2-1; 8 positions match TRBD1. Trimming cost V 4 bases and J 10 bases; bases outside gene matches: 15. Germline V gene sequence: CDR1 LGHDT, CDR2 YNNKEL (reference sequence). The CDR3 is made up of 16 amino acids. The CDR3 here is CASSPHPRRQGNEQFF. The DNA for the CDR3 is TGTGCCAGCAGCCCTCATCCGCGGAGACAGGGGAACGAGCAGTTCTTC.

The chain couples TRBV20-1 to TRBJ1-1; 7 bases are shared with TRBD1. The CDR3 sequence is 13 residues long. V dropped 6 bases and J dropped 1; count of bases not matched to a gene: 5. CDR1 DFQATT and CDR2 SNEGSKA come from the germline V gene (reference sequence). CDR3 loop: CSAPQGGNTEAFF. The CDR3 coding sequence is TGCAGTGCCCCCCAGGGGGGGAACACTGAAGCTTTCTTT.

V is TRBV20-1 and J is TRBJ2-3; D is undetermined. The CDR3 has 14 amino acids. V was pared by 5 bases and J by 2 bases, with 14 bases between. Germline CDR1 DFQATT, CDR2 SNEGSKA (reference sequence). The CDR3 DNA is TGCAGTGCTCCCCCTACATCGAACACAGATACGCAGTATTTT. Its translation: CSAPPTSNTDTQYF.

This sequence joins TRBV12-3 or TRBV12-4 and TRBJ1-4; D ambiguous. With 3 bases removed from V and 4 bases from J, the gap between germline ends came to 6 bases. The CDR3 runs 13 residues. The CDR3 nucleotides read TGTGCCAGCAGTTTTAGTGATAATGAAAAACTGTTTTTT. This translates into CASSFSDNEKLFF.

This chain uses TRBV4-3 with TRBJ1-1; a possible D gene is TRBD1 (6 bases). Germline CDR1 reads LGHNA; CDR2 reads YSLEER. CDR3 length: 14 amino acids. V lost 4 bases and J lost 5, with 14 bases in between. The DNA for the CDR3 is TGCGCCAGCAGCCCAGGGGCGATCGCTACTGAAGCTTTCTTT. Translated, it gives CASSPGAIATEAFF.

The CDR3 here is CASSHWTRQETQYF. CDR3 sequence (DNA): TGTGCCAGCAGCCATTGGACTAGGCAAGAGACCCAGTACTTC. This chain connects TRBV7-2 to TRBJ2-5, with 7 bases matching TRBD2. There are 14 residues in the CDR3. The trim removed 5 bases at V and 2 bases at J, leaving 5 bases unmatched. Germline V lookup: CDR1 SGHTA, CDR2 FQGNSA. The variable domain in full, completed from reference TRBV7-2 and TRBJ2-5, reads GAGVSQSPSNKVTEKGKDVELRCDPISGHTALYWYRQSLGQGLEFLIYFQGNSAPDKSGLPSDRFSAERTGGSVSTLTIQRTQQEDSAVYLCASSHWTRQETQYFGPGTRLLVL.

The chain couples TRBV12-3 or TRBV12-4 to TRBJ2-2, with D possibly matching TRBD1 (6 bases). CDR3 length: 16 residues. Between the trimmed V and J ends, which lost 4 bases and 5 bases, there was a span of 17 bases. DNA for the CDR3: TGTGCCAGCAGTTCACCCTCGCAGGGGCGGACCGGGGAGCTGTTTTTT. Its translation is CASSSPSQGRTGELFF.

J is TRBJ1-5 and V is TRBV19, with 8 bases identical to TRBD1. This CDR3 has 15 residues. The trim removed 3 bases at V and 2 bases at J, leaving 3 bases unmatched. Germline-derived CDR1 and CDR2 are LNHDA and SQIVND (reference sequence). This CDR3 reads CASSIGQGGNQPQHF. The CDR3 DNA sequence: TGTGCCAGTAGTATTGGACAGGGAGGCAATCAGCCCCAGCATTTT.

The V call is TRBV6-5, the J call TRBJ1-2; D perhaps matches TRBD1 (6 bases). V was shortened by 5 bases and J by 4 bases, with 17 bases between the two germline ends. The germline V gene encodes CDR1 MNHEY and CDR2 SVGAGI. This CDR3 has 15 amino acids. The CDR3 region is CASSPIRGPSYGYTF. In nucleotides, the CDR3 is TGTGCCAGCAGTCCCATCAGGGGTCCCAGCTATGGCTACACCTTC.

The chain joins TRBV14 to TRBJ1-4; no firm D call. This CDR3 contains 15 residues. CDR1 and CDR2 from the germline V gene are SGHDN and FVKESK. V lost 0 bases and J lost 3, with 8 bases in between. The CDR3 region is CASSQDRGSNEKLFF. The CDR3 DNA reads as TGTGCCAGCAGCCAAGATCGGGGTTCTAATGAAAAACTGTTTTTT.

This sequence joins TRBV7-2 and TRBJ2-1, with D possibly being TRBD1 or TRBD2 (5 bases each). The germline CDR1 and CDR2 sequences are SGHTA and FQGNSA. This CDR3 has 12 residues. V gave up 5 bases and J gave up 10 bases, with 12 bases separating them. Here the CDR3 DNA reads TGTGCCAGCAGCCCAGTGGGGGTCGAGCAGTTCTTC. Its translation: CASSPVGVEQFF.

The chain is built from TRBV5-1 and TRBJ1-1, with 8 nucleotides matching TRBD1. The trim removed 4 bases at V and 2 bases at J, leaving 10 bases unmatched. The CDR3 loop spans 16 amino acids. The V gene's germline CDR1 is SGHRS and CDR2 YFSETQ. The CDR3 region has the DNA TGCGCCAGCAGCGACCGGACAGGGAGGGGAAACACTGAAGCTTTCTTT. Residues: CASSDRTGRGNTEAFF.

The chain recombines TRBV20-1 with TRBJ2-3; D tentatively reads TRBD1 or TRBD2 (5 bases each). CDR3 length: 15 residues. The germline gives CDR1 DFQATT, CDR2 SNEGSKA (reference sequence). With 6 bases removed from V and 0 bases from J, the gap between germline ends came to 16 bases. The CDR3 DNA reads TGCAGTGCCCACGATGGGACGGCTAGCACAGATACGCAGTATTTT. Its protein is CSAHDGTASTDTQYF.

V and J are TRBV4-1 and TRBJ1-2, with 9 bases fitting TRBD1. The CDR3 covers 15 residues. V was pared by 2 bases and J by 5 bases, with 6 bases of the junction left unmatched. CDR1 is MGHRA, CDR2 YSYEKL, per germline. Written as DNA, the CDR3 is TGCGCCAGCAGCCAAAACAGGGGGCGGGAATATGGCTACACCTTC. It translates to CASSQNRGREYGYTF.

In this sample, this clonotype turned up once. The chain has TRBV30 and TRBJ2-2; TRBD1 matches at 9 bases. Trimming cost V 7 bases and J 4 bases; bases outside gene matches: 10. Germline CDR1 GTSNPN, CDR2 SVGIG (reference sequence). The length of the CDR3 is 15 residues. CDR3 amino acids: CAFTDRGRFTGELFF. The DNA for the CDR3 is TGTGCCTTCACGGACAGGGGAAGGTTCACCGGGGAGCTGTTTTTT.

The J gene is TRBJ2-7, the V gene TRBV6-2 or TRBV6-3; 10 positions agree with TRBD2. The CDR3 loop spans 14 amino acids. The junction had 9 bases not matched to a gene; V was cut back by 6 bases and J by 7 bases. CDR1 and CDR2 from the germline V gene are MNHEY and SVGEGT. The CDR3 here is CASSPAGGPREQYF. The CDR3 DNA follows: TGTGCCAGCAGCCCAGCGGGAGGGCCGCGGGAGCAGTACTTC.

This chain joins TRBV29-1 and TRBJ1-5, with no clear D. This CDR3 has 13 amino acids. CDR1 and CDR2 from the germline V gene are SQVTM and ANQGSEA. V lost 1 base and J lost 7, with 11 bases in between. DNA of the CDR3: TGCAGCGTTGAAGGGAGGTTTGGGCAGCCCCAGCATTTT. As protein: CSVEGRFGQPQHF.